These T cell receptor beta chains were read from a single sample in a study of early T cells in non-severe SARS-CoV-2 infection. TCRdb reanalysed the 5' RACE reads using MiXCR and keeps one entry per CDR3 protein. This table holds about 90,000 distinct CDR3 sequences, 12% found once. The input for sequencing was whole blood, taken at baseline. The receptors stem from an adult who was a healthcare worker with PCR-confirmed SARS-CoV-2 infection or an uninfected control (not recorded which). Each CDR3 is given with its conserved first and last residue. The D gene is left open where the match is weak. Only part of the rows carry a size: once, few, many, or a class if the clone is expanded.

-	14	TRBV20-1	once	TRBJ2-1	CSARALRDFNEQFF	TGCAGTGCTAGAGCCCTCCGAGACTTCAATGAGCAGTTCTTC
-	13	TRBV3-1	few	TRBJ1-2	CASSQAGGTGYTF	TGTGCCAGCAGCCAAGCTGGGGGAACTGGCTACACCTTC
TRBD1	13	TRBV12-3/TRBV12-4	-	TRBJ2-1	CASSFQGADEQFF	TGTGCCAGCAGTTTCCAGGGGGCGGATGAGCAGTTCTTC
-	13	TRBV7-9	-	TRBJ1-1	CASGRQMNTEAFF	TGTGCCAGCGGTAGACAGATGAACACTGAAGCTTTCTTT
TRBD1	14	TRBV6-4	once	TRBJ2-2	CTSRSTGAGGELFF	TGTACCAGCAGATCAACAGGGGCCGGCGGGGAGCTGTTTTTT
TRBD1	14	TRBV27	few	TRBJ2-3	CASRRQGSADTQYF	TGTGCCAGCAGAAGACAGGGCTCCGCAGATACGCAGTATTTT
-	11	TRBV28	many	TRBJ2-7	CASRRSYEQYF	TGTGCCAGCAGGAGGAGCTACGAGCAGTACTTC
-	14	TRBV7-9	few	TRBJ2-2	CASRGSGTTGELFF	TGTGCCAGCAGGGGATCAGGGACCACCGGGGAGCTGTTTTTT
-	17	TRBV30	few	TRBJ2-2	CAWSVPRLATNTGELFF	TGTGCCTGGAGTGTACCTCGGCTAGCGACGAACACCGGGGAGCTGTTTTTT
-	14	TRBV14	few	TRBJ2-2	CASSQMAPTGELFF	TGTGCCAGCAGCCAGATGGCGCCCACCGGGGAGCTGTTTTTT
-	18	TRBV19	many	TRBJ1-5	CASSRDPGTTYSNQPQHF	TGTGCCAGTAGTAGAGATCCCGGGACAACATATAGCAATCAGCCCCAGCATTTT
TRBD1	16	TRBV28	once	TRBJ1-6	CASSGSGTGRSMTLHF	TGTGCCAGCAGTGGGTCCGGGACAGGCCGTTCTATGACCCTCCACTTT
-	12	TRBV12-5	few	TRBJ2-7	CASGLFPGEQYF	TGTGCTAGTGGTTTGTTCCCTGGGGAGCAGTACTTC
-	13	TRBV2	many	TRBJ1-1	CASDTEMNTEAFF	TGTGCCAGTGACACAGAGATGAACACTGAAGCTTTCTTT
-	14	TRBV7-3	-	TRBJ2-7	CASSLSGTTYEQYF	TGTGCCAGCAGCTTATCAGGGACGACCTACGAGCAGTACTTC
-	19	TRBV21-1	few	TRBJ1-1	CASSHKGGTEPMRGTEAFF	TGTGCCAGCAGCCACAAGGGGGGGACAGAGCCCATGCGGGGCACTGAAGCTTTCTTT
TRBD2	13	TRBV9	many	TRBJ2-2	CASGTSGTGELFF	TGTGCCAGCGGGACTAGCGGAACCGGGGAGCTGTTTTTT
TRBD1	14	TRBV18	many	TRBJ1-6	CASSLRTGESPLHF	TGTGCCAGCTCATTACGGACAGGGGAATCACCCCTCCACTTT
-	13	TRBV6-5	few	TRBJ2-7	CASSYLGRYEQYF	TGTGCCAGCAGTTACCTGGGACGGTACGAGCAGTACTTC
-	13	TRBV2	-	TRBJ2-3	CASSNDFTDTQYF	TGTGCCAGCAGTAACGACTTCACAGATACGCAGTATTTT
-	13	TRBV7-9	many	TRBJ1-2	CASSLTELYGYTF	TGTGCCAGCAGCTTGACGGAGCTTTATGGCTACACCTTC
-	13	TRBV7-9	few	TRBJ1-5	CASSLGQHQPQHF	TGTGCCAGCAGCCTAGGACAGCATCAGCCCCAGCATTTT
-	16	TRBV27	few	TRBJ2-1	CASSPNRLDSYNEQFF	TGTGCCAGCAGTCCAAATAGATTAGATTCCTACAATGAGCAGTTCTTC
TRBD2	15	TRBV9	many	TRBJ2-7	CASSVAWTSDYEQYF	TGTGCCAGCAGCGTAGCCTGGACTAGCGACTACGAGCAGTACTTC
TRBD1	15	TRBV6-5	many	TRBJ1-5	CASSTGVVGNQPQHF	TGTGCCAGCAGTACAGGGGTAGTCGGCAATCAGCCCCAGCATTTT
-	13	TRBV12-3/TRBV12-4	-	TRBJ1-5	CASSPQDNQPQHF	TGTGCCAGCAGCCCACAGGATAACCAGCCCCAGCATTTT
TRBD1	14	TRBV5-5	-	TRBJ1-5	CASSFDRVNQPQHF	TGTGCCAGCAGTTTTGACAGGGTCAATCAGCCCCAGCATTTT
-	14	TRBV20-1	few	TRBJ2-3	CSARETAHTDTQYF	TGCAGTGCTAGGGAGACGGCACACACAGATACGCAGTATTTT
TRBD2	15	TRBV20-1	few	TRBJ2-2	CSASWTSGNTGELFF	TGCAGTGCAAGCTGGACTAGCGGAAACACCGGGGAGCTGTTTTTT
TRBD2	18	TRBV6-6	many	TRBJ2-5	CASSYPTTSGSGRETQYF	TGTGCCAGCAGTTATCCAACGACTAGCGGGAGTGGGAGGGAGACCCAGTACTTC
-	16	TRBV28	-	TRBJ1-5	CASSLLVVMGNQPQHF	TGTGCCAGCAGTTTATTGGTGGTCATGGGCAATCAGCCCCAGCATTTT
-	15	TRBV7-8	few	TRBJ2-7	CASSLGGLAPSEQYF	TGTGCCAGCAGCTTAGGGGGTCTAGCGCCCTCGGAGCAGTACTTC
-	14	TRBV28	-	TRBJ1-2	CASSSRQVYYGYTF	TGTGCCAGCAGTTCGAGACAGGTTTACTATGGCTACACCTTC
-	14	TRBV6-1	-	TRBJ1-1	CASRRTALNTEAFF	TGTGCCAGCAGGCGGACGGCCTTGAACACTGAAGCTTTCTTT
TRBD1	13	TRBV20-1	many	TRBJ2-5	CSAIDRAQETQYF	TGCAGTGCCATTGACAGGGCCCAAGAGACCCAGTACTTC
-	12	TRBV6-2/TRBV6-3	many	TRBJ2-4	CASSFSIGYQYF	TGTGCCAGCAGTTTTTCTATAGGCTATCAGTACTTC
TRBD1	13	TRBV29-1	many	TRBJ1-4	CSVGTGQGEKLFF	TGCAGCGTTGGGACGGGACAGGGTGAAAAACTGTTTTTT
-	12	TRBV20-1	few	TRBJ1-1	CSAVGEGSEAFF	TGCAGTGCTGTAGGGGAAGGGTCTGAAGCTTTCTTT
TRBD2	13	TRBV20-1	many	TRBJ2-3	CSAPSGSTDTQYF	TGCAGTGCTCCTAGCGGAAGCACAGATACGCAGTATTTT
TRBD2	15	TRBV11-2	few	TRBJ2-1	CASSYSLAGGGEQFF	TGTGCCAGCAGCTACTCACTAGCGGGGGGAGGCGAGCAGTTCTTC
-	11	TRBV6-5	few	TRBJ2-1	CASSYWDEQFF	TGTGCCAGCAGTTACTGGGATGAGCAGTTCTTC
TRBD1	15	TRBV5-1	few	TRBJ2-7	CASSSGTGPSYEQYF	TGCGCCAGCAGCTCGGGGACAGGGCCCTCCTACGAGCAGTACTTC
TRBD1	16	TRBV4-2	few	TRBJ1-1	CASSYPTGGGDTEAFF	TGTGCCAGCAGCTACCCCACAGGGGGGGGAGACACTGAAGCTTTCTTT